Reported below is one T cell receptor beta chain. Its antigen is not identified. The data were produced by immunoSEQ multiplex PCR, yet TCRdb's version contains in-frame clones alone and is incomplete. The table includes approximately 35,000 clones, roughly 80% detected once. The V end lost 6 bases, the J end lost 5 bases, and 19 bases lay between the germline ends. The CDR3 contains 16 residues. Looked up from germline, CDR1 is SNHLY and CDR2 is FYNNEI. These data belong to a study of OX40 agonist ivuxolimab in advanced cancers. Overall study: All patients had ivuxolimab intravenously every 2 weeks at 0.01 to 10 mg/kg. Whole-study results and caveats: The work left the antigen specificity of expanded peripheral T cells undetermined. Expanded clones tended on average to be more numerous among CD8+ T cells than CD4+.

This specimen consisted of CD4+ or CD8+ T cells sorted from blood, obtained in a trial of the OX40 agonist ivuxolimab. This chain links TRBV2 with TRBJ2-2, with D possibly matching TRBD1 (6 bases). The TCR originated in an adult with an advanced solid tumor such as melanoma, head and neck, liver or kidney cancer. In DNA form, the CDR3 reads TGTGCCAGCAGACACAGGGAGTTTGTTGGGACCGGGGAGCTGTTTTTT. Translated: CASRHREFVGTGELFF.